This TCR beta chain stems from a study of beta chain features in type 1 diabetes. General observations from the study: Junctions at VDJ sites from type 1 diabetes patients had fewer insertions and more deletions.

The CDR3 is 12 amino acids. Trimming shortened V by 6 bases and J by 6 bases, and 12 bases separated the two germline ends. The germline V gene has CDR1 MDHEN and CDR2 SYDVKM. Every isolated RNA sample was fully reverse transcribed, so sequencing captured expressed TCRB transcripts. Only in-frame clones appear in the TCRdb table, and some are missing; sequencing was by immunoSEQ multiplex PCR. The sample records approximately 250,000 clones, about 9.3% being singletons. Concerning this clone: The antigen is unknown.

Source material: naive CD4+ T cells from blood. The rearrangement uses TRBV28 and TRBJ2-7; D remains ambiguous. This TCR was recovered from a woman under 30 in good health. The CDR3 nucleotides are TGTGCCAGCAGGACCCTCGCAGGCGAGCAGTACTTC. It encodes CASRTLAGEQYF.